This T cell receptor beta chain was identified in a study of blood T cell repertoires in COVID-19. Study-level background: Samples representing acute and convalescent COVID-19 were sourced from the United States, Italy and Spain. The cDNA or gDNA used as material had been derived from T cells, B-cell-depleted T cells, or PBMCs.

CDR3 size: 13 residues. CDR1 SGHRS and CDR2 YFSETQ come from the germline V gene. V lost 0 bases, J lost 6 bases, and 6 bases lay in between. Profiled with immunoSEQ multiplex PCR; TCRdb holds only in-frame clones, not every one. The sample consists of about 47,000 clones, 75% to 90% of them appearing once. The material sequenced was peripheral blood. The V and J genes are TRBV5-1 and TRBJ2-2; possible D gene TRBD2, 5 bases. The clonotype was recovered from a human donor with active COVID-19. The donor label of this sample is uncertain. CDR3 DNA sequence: TGCGCCAGCAGCTTGGAGCGGCCCGGGGAGCTGTTTTTT. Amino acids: CASSLERPGELFF.